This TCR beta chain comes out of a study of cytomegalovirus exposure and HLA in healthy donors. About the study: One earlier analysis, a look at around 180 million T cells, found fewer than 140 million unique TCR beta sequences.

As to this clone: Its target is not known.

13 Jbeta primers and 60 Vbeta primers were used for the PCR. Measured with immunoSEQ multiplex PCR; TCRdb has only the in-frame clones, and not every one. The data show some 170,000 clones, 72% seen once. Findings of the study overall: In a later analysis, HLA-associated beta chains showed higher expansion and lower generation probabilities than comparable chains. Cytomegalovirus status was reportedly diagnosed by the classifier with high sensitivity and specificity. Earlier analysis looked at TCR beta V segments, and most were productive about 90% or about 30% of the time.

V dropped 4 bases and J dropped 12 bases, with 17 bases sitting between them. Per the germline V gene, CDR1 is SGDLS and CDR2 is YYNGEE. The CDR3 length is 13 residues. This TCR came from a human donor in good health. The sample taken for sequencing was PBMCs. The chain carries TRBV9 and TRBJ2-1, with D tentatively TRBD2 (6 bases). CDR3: CASSSESDGGQFF. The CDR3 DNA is TGTGCCAGCAGCTCAGAATCTGACGGGGGGCAGTTCTTC. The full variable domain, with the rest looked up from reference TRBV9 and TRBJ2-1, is DSGVTQTPKHLITATGQRVTLRCSPRSGDLSVYWYQQSLDQGLQFLIQYYNGEERAKGNILERFSAQQFPDLHSELNLSSLELGDSALYFCASSSESDGGQFFGPGTRLTVL.